What follows describes a single TCR beta chain. Antigen: not known. The sample originates from a study of metastatic and nonmetastatic thyroid tumors. The V gene lost 0 bases and the J gene lost 3 bases, with 27 bases spanning the gap. The length of the CDR3 is 19 residues. Germline V CDR1 and CDR2: DFQATT, SNEGSKA (reference sequence). Before thyroid surgery, none of the patients had received any treatment. TCRdb reprocessed the PCR reads via MiXCR. This sample yields 50,000 or so clones, of which approximately 20% are seen a single time; 3.8% belongs to the top ten. Study-level results: As reported, TCR beta diversity in blood and tumor was significantly higher in malignant thyroid tumors than in benign nodules.

V gene TRBV20-1 combines with J gene TRBJ2-7; D is possibly TRBD1 (5 bases). The TCR comes from a male donor with papillary thyroid cancer or a benign thyroid nodule (not recorded which). Some clones in this sample may be carry-over from other donors' samples. Sequenced sample: blood. DNA of the CDR3: TGCAGTGCTAGAGAACTGCGCAGTCAGGGTAAGGGATTGGACTACGAGCAGTACTTC. Translated: CSARELRSQGKGLDYEQYF.